This passage covers 3 T cell receptor beta chains from one sample sequenced in a study of T cell repertoires in cytomegalovirus infection. Each CDR3 protein gets one entry after TCRdb re-called the reads with MiXCR. The sample yields 150,000 or so distinct CDR3 sequences, roughly a sixth seen once. The specimen sequenced was CD8+ T cells from PBMCs. These receptors were obtained from a human donor in good health (CMV status not recorded). Some clones in this sample may be carry-over from other donors' samples.

The rearrangement joins TRBV7-3 to TRBJ2-3; TRBD2 agrees at 8 bases. V gave up 7 bases and J gave up 0 bases; unmatched junction bases: 3. The CDR3 sequence is 14 residues long. Germline CDR1 reads SGHTA; CDR2 reads FQGTGA. CDR3: CASKASGSTDTQYF. The DNA of the CDR3 is TGTGCCAGCAAGGCTAGCGGGAGCACAGATACGCAGTATTTT.

This clonotype was seen only a few times. The rearrangement uses TRBV7-2 and TRBJ2-7, with 16 bases that match TRBD2. Germline-derived CDR1 and CDR2 are SGHTA and FQGNSA. The CDR3 contains 20 residues. The J segment lost 5 bases and the V segment lost 4 bases, leaving 17 bases of the junction unmatched. This CDR3 is CASSYPFGTSGGAVLHEQYF. As DNA, the CDR3 is TGTGCCAGCAGCTATCCGTTTGGGACTAGCGGGGGGGCAGTCCTCCACGAGCAGTACTTC.

The chain carries TRBV6-6 and TRBJ2-2; no firm D call. Trimming stripped 4 bases from V and 1 base from J, with 16 bases between. This CDR3 has 17 residues. In germline, CDR1 is MNHNY, CDR2 SVGAGI (reference sequence). The CDR3 region has the DNA TGTGCCAGCAGTTTTGGACCCCCGACGAGGAACACCGGGGAGCTGTTTTTT. Protein sequence: CASSFGPPTRNTGELFF.